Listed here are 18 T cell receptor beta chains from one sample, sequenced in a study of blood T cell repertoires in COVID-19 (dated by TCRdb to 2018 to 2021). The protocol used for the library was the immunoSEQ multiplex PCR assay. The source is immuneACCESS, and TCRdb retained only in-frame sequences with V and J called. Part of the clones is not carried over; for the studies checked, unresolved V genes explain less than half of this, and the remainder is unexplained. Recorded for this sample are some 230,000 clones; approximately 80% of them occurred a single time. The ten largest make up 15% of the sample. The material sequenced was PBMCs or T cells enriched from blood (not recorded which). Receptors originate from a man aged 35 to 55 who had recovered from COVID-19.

The DNA for the CDR3 is TGCGCCAGCGGTGTCCTTGCGGGGTTACGAGAAGAGACCCAGTACTTC. This sequence encodes CASGVLAGLREETQYF. This chain uses TRBV5-1 with TRBJ2-5; D might be TRBD2 (6 bases). The CDR3 has 16 amino acids. CDR1 and CDR2 (germline): SGHRS, YFSETQ. The ends were cut back, 7 bases at V and 3 bases at J, with 22 bases in the middle. The full variable domain, rest sourced from reference TRBV5-1 and TRBJ2-5, is KAGVTQTPRYLIKTRGQQVTLSCSPISGHRSVSWYQQTPGQGLQFLFEYFSETQRNKGNFPGRFSGRQFSNSRSEMNVSTLELGDSALYLCASGVLAGLREETQYFGPGTRLLVL.

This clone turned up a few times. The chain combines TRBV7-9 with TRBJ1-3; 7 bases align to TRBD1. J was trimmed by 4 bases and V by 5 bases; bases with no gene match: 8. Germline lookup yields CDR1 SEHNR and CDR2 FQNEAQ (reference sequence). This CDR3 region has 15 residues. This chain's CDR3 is CASSPRWDRGNTIYF. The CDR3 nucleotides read TGTGCCAGCAGCCCCCGGTGGGACAGAGGAAACACCATATATTTT.

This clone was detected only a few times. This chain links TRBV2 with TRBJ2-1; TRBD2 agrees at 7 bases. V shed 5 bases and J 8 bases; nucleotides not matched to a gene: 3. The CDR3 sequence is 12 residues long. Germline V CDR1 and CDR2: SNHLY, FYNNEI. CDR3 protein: CASSYTSDEQFF. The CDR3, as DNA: TGTGCCAGCAGTTATACTAGCGATGAGCAGTTCTTC. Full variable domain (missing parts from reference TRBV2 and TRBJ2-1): EPEVTQTPSHQVTQMGQEVILRCVPISNHLYFYWYRQILGQKVEFLVSFYNNEISEKSEIFDDQFSVERPDGSNFTLKIRSTKLEDSAMYFCASSYTSDEQFFGPGTRLTVL.

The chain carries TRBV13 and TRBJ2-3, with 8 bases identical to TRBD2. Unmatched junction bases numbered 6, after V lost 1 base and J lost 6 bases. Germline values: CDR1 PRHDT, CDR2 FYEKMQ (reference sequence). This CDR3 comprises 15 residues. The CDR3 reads CASSLVAGGDDTQYF. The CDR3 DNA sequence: TGTGCCAGCAGCTTAGTGGCGGGGGGCGATGATACGCAGTATTTT.

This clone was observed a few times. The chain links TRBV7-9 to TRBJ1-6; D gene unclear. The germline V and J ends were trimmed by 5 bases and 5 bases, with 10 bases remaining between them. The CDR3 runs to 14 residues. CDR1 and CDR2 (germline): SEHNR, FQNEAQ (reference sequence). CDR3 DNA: TGTGCCAGCAGCCCTGACGGAGATAATTCACCCCTCCACTTT. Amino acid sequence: CASSPDGDNSPLHF. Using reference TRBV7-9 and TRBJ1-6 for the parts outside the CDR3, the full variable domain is DTGVSQNPRHKITKRGQNVTFRCDPISEHNRLYWYRQTLGQGPEFLTYFQNEAQLEKSRLLSDRFSAERPKGSFSTLEIQRTEQGDSAMYLCASSPDGDNSPLHFGNGTRLTVT.

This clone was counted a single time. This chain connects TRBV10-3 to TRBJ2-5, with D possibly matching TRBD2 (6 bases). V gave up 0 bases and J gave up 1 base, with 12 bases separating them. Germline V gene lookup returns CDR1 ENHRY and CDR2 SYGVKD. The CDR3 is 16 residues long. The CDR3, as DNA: TGTGCCATCAGTGAGTCGAGGGCGGGGTTCCAAGAGACCCAGTACTTC. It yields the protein CAISESRAGFQETQYF.

As DNA, the CDR3 is TGTGCCAGCAGTTTAGGCGGTAGCGGCTCCTACAATGAGCAGTTCTTC. Translated: CASSLGGSGSYNEQFF. This chain uses TRBV28 with TRBJ2-1; a weak D match, TRBD2 (6 bases). Trimming cost V 2 bases and J 0 bases, with 11 bases left between them. Germline V CDR1 and CDR2: MDHEN, SYDVKM. This CDR3 is built from 16 residues. The full variable domain, in which reference TRBV28 and TRBJ2-1 provide the parts outside the CDR3, is DVKVTQSSRYLVKRTGEKVFLECVQDMDHENMFWYRQDPGLGLRLIYFSYDVKMKEKGDIPEGYSVSREKKERFSLILESASTNQTSMYLCASSLGGSGSYNEQFFGPGTRLTVL.

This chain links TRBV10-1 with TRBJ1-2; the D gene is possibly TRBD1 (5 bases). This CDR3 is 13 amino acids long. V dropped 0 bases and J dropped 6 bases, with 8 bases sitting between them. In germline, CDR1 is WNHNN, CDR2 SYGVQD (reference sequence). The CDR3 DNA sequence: TGCGCCAGCAGTGAGTCCCGGGGGGATGGCTACACCTTC. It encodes CASSESRGDGYTF.

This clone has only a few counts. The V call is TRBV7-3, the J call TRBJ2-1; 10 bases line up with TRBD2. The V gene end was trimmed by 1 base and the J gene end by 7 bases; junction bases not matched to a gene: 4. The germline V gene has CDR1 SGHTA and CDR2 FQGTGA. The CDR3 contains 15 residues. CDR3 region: CASSLRLAGVNEQFF. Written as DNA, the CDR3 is TGTGCCAGCAGCTTAAGGCTAGCGGGAGTTAATGAGCAGTTCTTC.

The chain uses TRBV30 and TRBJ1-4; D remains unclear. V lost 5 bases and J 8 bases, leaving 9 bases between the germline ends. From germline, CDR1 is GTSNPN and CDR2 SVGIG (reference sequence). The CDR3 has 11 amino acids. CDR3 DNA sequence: TGTGCCTGGGGGCGGGAAGAAAAACTGTTTTTT. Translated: CAWGREEKLFF.

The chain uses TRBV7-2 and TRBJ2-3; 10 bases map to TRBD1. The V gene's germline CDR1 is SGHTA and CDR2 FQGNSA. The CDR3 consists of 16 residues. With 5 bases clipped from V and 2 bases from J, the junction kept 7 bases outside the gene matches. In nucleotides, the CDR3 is TGTGCCAGCAGCCCAGGGGACAGGGGCCCCACAGATACGCAGTATTTT. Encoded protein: CASSPGDRGPTDTQYF.

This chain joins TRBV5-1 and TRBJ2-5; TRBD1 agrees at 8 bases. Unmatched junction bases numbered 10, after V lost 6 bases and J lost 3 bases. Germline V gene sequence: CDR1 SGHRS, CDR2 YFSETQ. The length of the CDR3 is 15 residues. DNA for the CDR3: TGCGCCAGCAACAGGTTGGGGACAGGAGAAGAGACCCAGTACTTC. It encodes CASNRLGTGEETQYF. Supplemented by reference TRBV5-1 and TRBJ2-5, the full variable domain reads KAGVTQTPRYLIKTRGQQVTLSCSPISGHRSVSWYQQTPGQGLQFLFEYFSETQRNKGNFPGRFSGRQFSNSRSEMNVSTLELGDSALYLCASNRLGTGEETQYFGPGTRLLVL.

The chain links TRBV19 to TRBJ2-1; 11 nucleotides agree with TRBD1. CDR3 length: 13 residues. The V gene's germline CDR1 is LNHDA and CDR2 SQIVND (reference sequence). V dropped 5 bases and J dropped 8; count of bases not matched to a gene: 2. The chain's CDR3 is CASSWTGGHEQFF. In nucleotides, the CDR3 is TGTGCCAGTAGTTGGACAGGGGGCCATGAGCAGTTCTTC.

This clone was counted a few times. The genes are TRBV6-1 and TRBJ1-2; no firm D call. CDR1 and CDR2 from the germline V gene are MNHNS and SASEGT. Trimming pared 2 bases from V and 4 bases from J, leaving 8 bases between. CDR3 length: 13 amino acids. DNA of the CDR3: TGTGCCAGCAGTGAATCAGGTACCTATGGCTACACCTTC. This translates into CASSESGTYGYTF.

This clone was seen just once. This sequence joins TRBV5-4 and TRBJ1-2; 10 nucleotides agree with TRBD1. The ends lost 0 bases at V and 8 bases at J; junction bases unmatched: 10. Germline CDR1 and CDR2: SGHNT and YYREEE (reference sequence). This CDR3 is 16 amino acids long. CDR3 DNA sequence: TGTGCCAGCAGCTTGGTCAGAATGGGGACAGGGGAAGGCTACACCTTC. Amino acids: CASSLVRMGTGEGYTF.

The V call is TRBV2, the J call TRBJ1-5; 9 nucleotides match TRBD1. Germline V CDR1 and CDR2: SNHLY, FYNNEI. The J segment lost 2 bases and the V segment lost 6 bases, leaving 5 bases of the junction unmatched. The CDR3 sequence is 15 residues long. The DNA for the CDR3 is TGTGCCAGCAGCAACGGACAGGGGCGCAATCAGCCCCAGCATTTT. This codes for CASSNGQGRNQPQHF. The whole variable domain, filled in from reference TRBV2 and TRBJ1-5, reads EPEVTQTPSHQVTQMGQEVILRCVPISNHLYFYWYRQILGQKVEFLVSFYNNEISEKSEIFDDQFSVERPDGSNFTLKIRSTKLEDSAMYFCASSNGQGRNQPQHFGDGTRLSIL.

The CDR3 coding sequence is TGCGCCAGCAAGGGACAGGGAGGCAACACTGAAGCTTTCTTT. It yields the protein CASKGQGGNTEAFF. The rearrangement joins TRBV5-1 to TRBJ1-1; TRBD1 agrees at 9 bases. The CDR3 is made up of 14 amino acids. From germline, CDR1 is SGHRS and CDR2 YFSETQ. The J segment lost 2 bases and the V segment lost 6 bases, leaving 5 bases of the junction unmatched.

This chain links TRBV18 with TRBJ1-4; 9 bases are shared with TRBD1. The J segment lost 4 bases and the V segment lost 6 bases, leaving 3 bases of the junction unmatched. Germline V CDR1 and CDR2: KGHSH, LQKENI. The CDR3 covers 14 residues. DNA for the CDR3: TGTGCCAGCTCCACAGGGGGCATTAATGAAAAACTGTTTTTT. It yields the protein CASSTGGINEKLFF.